Given below is one TCR beta chain in context. This clonotype was recorded only once. The antigen it binds to is not known. No base-level quality is on record; no much larger clone is a single base apart. A lone read gives weak evidence. Per the publication, the time point label means: sample taken at primary tumor resection. The donors were around 69 patients from the lung TRACERx cohort who had early-stage, untreated non-small cell lung cancer. Without any cell sorting, TCR sequencing was performed on whole RNA extracted either from tumor and nontumor lung tissue or from cryopreserved PBMC samples. Patients were selected for TCR sequencing only if sufficient RNA was available from at least two tumor regions. Tumor and adjacent nontumor lung specimens were reviewed by a lung pathologist before selection. Preparation of the library involved 5' RACE. TCRdb shows the sequencer as NextSeq 500. The TCR library protocol attached a unique molecular identifier to each TCR cDNA molecule to allow correction of PCR and sequencing errors. As for the original processing: TCR identification, UMI-based error correction and CDR3 extraction were performed with Decombinator tools. TCRs above a frequency of 2 per 1,000, corresponding to the top 1% of the tumor frequency distribution, were defined as expanded. Expanded tumor TCRs were classed as regional if statistically deemed absent (corrected P<0.05) from at least one tumor region, otherwise ubiquitous. Renyi diversity was calculated using the R vegan package after each repertoire was subsampled 100 times to 5,000 TCRs. To build CDR3 similarity networks, amino acid triplet string-kernel similarity was used, and CDR3s were connected when their pairwise similarity was above 0.82. Starting from the raw public reads, TCRdb applied fastp trimming at Q25, assembled clones with MiXCR and retained in-frame beta chains. Every entry covers one CDR3 protein and lists the most common genes and DNA from its rows. None of the V and J calls come from the authors' own analysis; TCRdb made them. Counted in this sample were more than 10,000 distinct CDR3 sequences; over 9.5% of them appeared once. Around 14% of the sample belongs to the ten largest clones.

The sample is drawn from a study of spatial heterogeneity in lung cancer (dated by TCRdb to between 2018 and 2021). Study-level background: Beta-chain transcripts were consistently detected in greater numbers than alpha-chain transcripts, which likely reflects a higher abundance of beta-chain transcripts. Nonsynonymous mutation counts, determined by whole-exome sequencing of tumor tissue, were related to features of the TCR repertoire. In the raw uncorrected reads, each unique combination of TCR and UMI appeared on average more than ten times. In non-small cell lung cancer, the study quantitatively compared TCR alpha and beta repertoires across several tumor regions, matched nontumor lung, and blood. At surgery, hundreds of tumor regions, 63 to 70 matched nontumor lung samples and fewer than 60 PBMC samples were TCR-sequenced for both alpha and beta chains. TCR transcript counts in tumor regions correlated strongly with a T cell transcriptional module score from matched bulk RNA-seq.

CDR1 MNHNS and CDR2 SASEGT were looked up in the germline V gene. Including cysteine and phenylalanine, the CDR3 has 16 amino acids. The CDR3 DNA has 48 bases and is translated from base 1. V lost 5 bases and J lost 6 bases, and the count of bases not matched to a germline gene is 9. Points the paper makes about the study in general: Confirming at a functional level the hypothesis that regional TCRs recognize regional mutations was considered to require additional single-cell paired TCR alpha and beta sequencing. Counts of ubiquitous and regional expanded TCRs were found to correlate with counts of ubiquitous and regional nonsynonymous mutations, respectively. TCR-seq coverage of tumor T cells was estimated to be only about 7% for alpha chains and about 12% for beta chains. The number of expanded intratumoral alpha and beta TCRs correlated with the tumor nonsynonymous mutation count.

Sequencing was performed on lung tumor tissue, taken at surgery. The chain is encoded by TRBV6-1 joined to TRBJ2-7, with 14 middle bases fitting TRBD2. The receptor was isolated from a female donor with early-stage non-small cell lung cancer. The CDR3 here reads CASSPRTSGRLGEQYF. The nucleotide sequence reads as follows: TGTGCCAGCAGTCCACGGACTAGCGGGAGGCTGGGCGAGCAGTACTTC.